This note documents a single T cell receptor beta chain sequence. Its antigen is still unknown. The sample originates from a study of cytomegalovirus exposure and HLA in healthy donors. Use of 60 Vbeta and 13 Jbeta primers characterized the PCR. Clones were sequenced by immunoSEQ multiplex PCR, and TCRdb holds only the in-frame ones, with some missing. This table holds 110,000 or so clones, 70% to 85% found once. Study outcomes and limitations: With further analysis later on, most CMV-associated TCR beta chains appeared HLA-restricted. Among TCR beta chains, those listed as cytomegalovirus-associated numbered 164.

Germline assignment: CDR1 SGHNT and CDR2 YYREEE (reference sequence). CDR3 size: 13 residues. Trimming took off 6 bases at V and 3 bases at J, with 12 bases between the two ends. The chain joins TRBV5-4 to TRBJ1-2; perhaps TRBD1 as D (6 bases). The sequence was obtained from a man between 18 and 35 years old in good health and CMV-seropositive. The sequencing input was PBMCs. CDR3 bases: TGTGCCAGCACCCCGACAGGCTACTATGGCTACACCTTC. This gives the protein CASTPTGYYGYTF.